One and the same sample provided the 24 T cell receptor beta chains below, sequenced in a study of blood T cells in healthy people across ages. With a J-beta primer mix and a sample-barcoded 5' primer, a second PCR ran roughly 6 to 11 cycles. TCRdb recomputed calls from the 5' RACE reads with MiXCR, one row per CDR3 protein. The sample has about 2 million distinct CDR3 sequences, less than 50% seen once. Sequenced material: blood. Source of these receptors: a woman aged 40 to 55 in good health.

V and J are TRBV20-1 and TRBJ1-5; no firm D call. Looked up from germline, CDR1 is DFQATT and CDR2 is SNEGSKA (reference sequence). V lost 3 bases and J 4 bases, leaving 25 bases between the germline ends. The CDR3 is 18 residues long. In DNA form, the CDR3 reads TGCAGTGCTAGTAAGGCTATCTCGGCAACCCGATCAAATCAGCCCCAGCATTTT. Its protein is CSASKAISATRSNQPQHF.

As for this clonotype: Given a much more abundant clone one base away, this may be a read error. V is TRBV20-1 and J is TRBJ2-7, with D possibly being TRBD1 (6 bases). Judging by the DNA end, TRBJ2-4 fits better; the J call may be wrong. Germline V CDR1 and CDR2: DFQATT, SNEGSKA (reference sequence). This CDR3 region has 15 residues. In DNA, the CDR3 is TGCAGTGCTGCCGCCAGGGGACAAGGCAAAAACATTCAGTACTTC. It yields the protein CSAAARGQGKNIQYF.

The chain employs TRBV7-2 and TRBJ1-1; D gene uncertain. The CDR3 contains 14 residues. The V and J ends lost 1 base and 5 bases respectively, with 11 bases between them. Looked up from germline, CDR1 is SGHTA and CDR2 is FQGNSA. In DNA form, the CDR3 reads TGTGCCAGCAGCTTAGAACCCTCCCGGACTGAAGCTTTCTTT. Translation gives CASSLEPSRTEAFF.

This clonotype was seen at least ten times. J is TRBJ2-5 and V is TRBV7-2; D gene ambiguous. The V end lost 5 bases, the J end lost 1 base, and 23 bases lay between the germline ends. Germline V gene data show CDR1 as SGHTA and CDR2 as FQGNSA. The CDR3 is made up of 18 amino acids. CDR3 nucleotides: TGTGCCAGCAGCCCAAATGGACCCATCGGACGGACCCAAGAGACCCAGTACTTC. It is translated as CASSPNGPIGRTQETQYF.

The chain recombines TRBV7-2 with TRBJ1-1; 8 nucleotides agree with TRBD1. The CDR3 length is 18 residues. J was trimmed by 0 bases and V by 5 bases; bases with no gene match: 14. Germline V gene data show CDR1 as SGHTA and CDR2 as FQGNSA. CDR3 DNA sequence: TGTGCCAGCAGCCTCACACCAGTGGACAGGGTGATGAACACTGAAGCTTTCTTT. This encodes CASSLTPVDRVMNTEAFF.

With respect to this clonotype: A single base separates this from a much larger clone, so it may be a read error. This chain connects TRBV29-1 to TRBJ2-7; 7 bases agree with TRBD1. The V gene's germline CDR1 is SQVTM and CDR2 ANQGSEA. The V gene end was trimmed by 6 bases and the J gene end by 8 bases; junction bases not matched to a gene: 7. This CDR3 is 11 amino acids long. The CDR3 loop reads CSVSVTGKQYF. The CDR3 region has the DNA TGCAGCGTATCCGTGACAGGGAAGCAGTACTTC.

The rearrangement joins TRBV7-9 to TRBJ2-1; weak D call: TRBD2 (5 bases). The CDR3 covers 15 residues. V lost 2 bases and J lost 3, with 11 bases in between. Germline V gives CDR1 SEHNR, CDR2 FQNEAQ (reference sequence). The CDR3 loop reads CASSLSGLNYNEQFF. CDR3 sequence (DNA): TGTGCCAGCAGCTTATCCGGACTTAACTACAATGAGCAGTTCTTC.

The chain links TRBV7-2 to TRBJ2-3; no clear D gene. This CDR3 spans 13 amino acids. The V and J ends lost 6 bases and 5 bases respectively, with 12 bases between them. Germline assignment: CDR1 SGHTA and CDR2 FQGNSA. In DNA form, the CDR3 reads TGTGCCAGCAGGTATTCCCTACTAGATACGCAGTATTTT. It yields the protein CASRYSLLDTQYF.

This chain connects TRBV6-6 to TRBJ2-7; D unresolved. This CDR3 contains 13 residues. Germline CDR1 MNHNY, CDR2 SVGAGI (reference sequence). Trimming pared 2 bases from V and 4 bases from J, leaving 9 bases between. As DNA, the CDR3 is TGTGCCAGCAGTTACCCTTCGGTGTACGAGCAGTACTTC. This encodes CASSYPSVYEQYF.

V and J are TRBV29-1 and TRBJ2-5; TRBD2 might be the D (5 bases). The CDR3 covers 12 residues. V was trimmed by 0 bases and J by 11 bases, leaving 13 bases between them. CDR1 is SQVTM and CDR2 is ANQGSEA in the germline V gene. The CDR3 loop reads CSVEEGSDEQYF. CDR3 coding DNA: TGCAGCGTTGAAGAGGGGAGTGATGAGCAGTACTTC.

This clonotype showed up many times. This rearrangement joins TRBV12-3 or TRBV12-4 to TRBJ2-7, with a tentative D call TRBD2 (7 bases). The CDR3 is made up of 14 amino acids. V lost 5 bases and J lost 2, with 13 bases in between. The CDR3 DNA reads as TGTGCCAGCAGTCCCACGGGGGGCCCCTACGAGCAGTACTTC. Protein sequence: CASSPTGGPYEQYF.

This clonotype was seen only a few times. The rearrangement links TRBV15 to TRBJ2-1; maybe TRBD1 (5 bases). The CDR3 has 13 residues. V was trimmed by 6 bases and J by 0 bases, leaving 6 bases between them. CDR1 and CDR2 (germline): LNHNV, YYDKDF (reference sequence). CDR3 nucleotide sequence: TGTGCCACCAGGCAGGGCTCCTACAATGAGCAGTTCTTC. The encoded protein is CATRQGSYNEQFF.

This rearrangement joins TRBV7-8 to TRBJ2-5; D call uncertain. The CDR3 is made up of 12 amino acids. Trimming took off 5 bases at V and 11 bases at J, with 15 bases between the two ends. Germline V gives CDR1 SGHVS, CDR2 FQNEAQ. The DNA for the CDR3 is TGTGCCAGCAGCCGCCTGTTAGGAGAGCAGTACTTC. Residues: CASSRLLGEQYF. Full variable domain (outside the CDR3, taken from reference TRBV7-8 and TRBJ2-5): GAGVSQSPRYKVAKRGQDVALRCDPISGHVSLFWYQQALGQGPEFLTYFQNEAQLDKSGLPSDRFFAERPEGSVSTLKIQRTQQEDSAVYLCASSRLLGEQYFGPGTRLLVL.

The CDR3 loop reads CASRRDVPYEQYF. Written as DNA, the CDR3 is TGTGCCAGCAGGCGCGATGTCCCCTACGAGCAGTACTTC. The chain couples TRBV2 to TRBJ2-7, with D hard to call. The CDR3 spans 13 residues. With 6 bases removed from V and 2 bases from J, the gap between germline ends came to 11 bases. Germline-derived CDR1 and CDR2 are SNHLY and FYNNEI.

As DNA, the CDR3 is TGCGCCAGCAGCCAAGAGGACAGGACAAACTACAATGAGCAGTTCTTC. Translating gives CASSQEDRTNYNEQFF. The genes are TRBV4-1 and TRBJ2-1, with TRBD1 matching 7 bases. Per the germline V gene, CDR1 is MGHRA and CDR2 is YSYEKL. The CDR3 length is 16 residues. V trimming: 0 bases; J trimming: 3 bases; junction bases outside the gene matches: 5.

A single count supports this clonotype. CDR3 DNA: TGCGCCAGCAGCCACGTTCCCACTGAAGCTTTCTTT. Protein: CASSHVPTEAFF. The V gene is TRBV4-1, the J gene TRBJ1-1, with D unresolved. The V gene's germline CDR1 is MGHRA and CDR2 YSYEKL. V lost 3 bases and J lost 4, with 6 bases in between. CDR3 size: 12 residues.

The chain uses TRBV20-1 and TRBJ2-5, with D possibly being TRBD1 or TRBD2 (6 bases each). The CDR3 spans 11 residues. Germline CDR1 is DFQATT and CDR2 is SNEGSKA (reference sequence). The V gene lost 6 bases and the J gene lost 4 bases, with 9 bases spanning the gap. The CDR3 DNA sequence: TGCAGTGCCAAGGGGGGAGAGACCCAGTACTTC. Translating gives CSAKGGETQYF.

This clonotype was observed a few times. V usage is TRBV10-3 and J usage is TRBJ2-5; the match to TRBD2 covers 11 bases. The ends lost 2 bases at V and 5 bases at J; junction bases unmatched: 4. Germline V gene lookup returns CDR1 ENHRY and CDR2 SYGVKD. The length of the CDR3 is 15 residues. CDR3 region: CAISEPSSGGETQYF. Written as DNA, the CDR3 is TGTGCCATCAGTGAGCCTTCTAGCGGGGGGGAGACCCAGTACTTC.

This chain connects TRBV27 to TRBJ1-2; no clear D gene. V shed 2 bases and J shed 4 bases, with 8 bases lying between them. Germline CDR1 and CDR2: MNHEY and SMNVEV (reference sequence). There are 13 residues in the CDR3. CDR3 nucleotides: TGTGCCAGCAGTTTACAAGTTGGCTATGGCTACACCTTC. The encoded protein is CASSLQVGYGYTF.

CDR3 region: CASSNRWGNTEAFF. The CDR3 DNA reads TGTGCCAGCAGCAACAGGTGGGGGAACACTGAAGCTTTCTTT. The chain is built from TRBV2 and TRBJ1-1, with a tentative D call TRBD1 (5 bases). The CDR3 has 14 residues. Trimming left V 6 bases short and J 1 base short, with 12 bases between. Germline lookup yields CDR1 SNHLY and CDR2 FYNNEI.

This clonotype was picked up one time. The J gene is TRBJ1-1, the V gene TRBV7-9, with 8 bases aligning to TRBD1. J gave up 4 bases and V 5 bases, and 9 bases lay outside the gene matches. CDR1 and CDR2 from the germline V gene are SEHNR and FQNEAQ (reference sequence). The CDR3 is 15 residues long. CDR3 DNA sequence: TGTGCCAGCAGCCCCCCGACAGGGGTGGGCACTGAAGCTTTCTTT. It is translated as CASSPPTGVGTEAFF.

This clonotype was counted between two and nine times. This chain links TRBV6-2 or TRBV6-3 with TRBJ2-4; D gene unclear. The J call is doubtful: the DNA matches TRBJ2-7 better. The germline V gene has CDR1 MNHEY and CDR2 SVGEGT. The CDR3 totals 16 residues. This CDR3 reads CASSPAERNGWYEQYF. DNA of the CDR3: TGTGCCAGCAGCCCTGCCGAAAGAAATGGGTGGTACGAGCAGTACTTC.

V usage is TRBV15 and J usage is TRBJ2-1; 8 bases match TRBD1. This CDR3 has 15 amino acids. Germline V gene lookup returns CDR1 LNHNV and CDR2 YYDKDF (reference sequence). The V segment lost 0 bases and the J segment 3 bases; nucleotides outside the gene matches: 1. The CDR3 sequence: CATSRDGTGYNEQFF. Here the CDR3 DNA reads TGTGCCACCAGCAGAGACGGGACAGGCTACAATGAGCAGTTCTTC.

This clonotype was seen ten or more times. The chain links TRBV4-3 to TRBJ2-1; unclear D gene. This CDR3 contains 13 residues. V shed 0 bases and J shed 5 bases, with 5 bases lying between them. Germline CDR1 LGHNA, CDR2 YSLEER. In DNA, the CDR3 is TGCGCCAGCAGCCAAGAAAGGGACAATGAGCAGTTCTTC. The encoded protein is CASSQERDNEQFF.